The clone carrying this TCR beta chain was observed at least ten times. Researchers amplified the TCR beta CDR3 regions from RNA transcripts. With the HTBI primer set, the TCR CDR3 went through a first round of RT-PCR. TCRdb reprocessed the multiplex PCR reads with MiXCR, giving one entry per CDR3 protein. Altogether roughly 500,000 distinct CDR3 sequences are present, 11% to 15% being singletons, with the ten largest covering about 5.8%. These data belong to a study of T cells in Graves' hyperthyroidism and ophthalmopathy. Newly diagnosed hyperthyroidism patients aged 18 to 65 years had disease lasting under 2 months. The sequence came from a woman aged 25-40 years with Graves' hyperthyroidism that later progressed to Graves' ophthalmopathy. The specimen was blood.

The CDR3 DNA follows: TGCAGTGCTAGAGGTGCAGGGGGCCCTTACAATGAGCAGTTCTTC. This encodes CSARGAGGPYNEQFF. The V gene is TRBV20-1, the J gene TRBJ2-1; 8 nucleotides align to TRBD1. The CDR3 is 15 residues long. Germline V gives CDR1 DFQATT, CDR2 SNEGSKA (reference sequence). V shed 1 base and J 4 bases; nucleotides not matched to a gene: 6.